This T cell receptor beta chain was recovered during a study of T cells after yellow fever vaccination. Study overall: Each low-cell-number fraction was prepared by means of SMART-Seq v4 Ultra Low Input. Study-level results: Overlap between CD4 and CD8 compartments was detected for a small share of clonotypes. Abundant clonotypes from the bulk population could have been carried over as contaminants into FACS-sorted repertoires.

V shed 5 bases and J 5 bases; nucleotides not matched to a gene: 13. The CDR3 length is 16 residues. Per germline, CDR1 SGHVS and CDR2 FQNEAQ. Regarding this clonotype: Its antigen is undetermined.

The study made its TCR cDNA through 5'RACE template switching. That step introduced a universal primer site along with UMIs. Via MiXCR, TCRdb re-called the 5' RACE reads, giving one row per CDR3 protein. Found here are just under 600,000 distinct CDR3 sequences, about 13% of them singletons; the top ten hold over 11%. The specimen comprised PBMCs, sampled on the day of the yellow fever booster vaccination. The chain carries TRBV7-8 and TRBJ2-5, with 8 bases matching TRBD2. The TCR originated in a man aged 25 to 40 who received the YFV17D yellow fever vaccine. Written as DNA, the CDR3 is TGTGCCAGCAGCGAAAGAGCGGGAGTGCGCGCGGAGACCCAGTACTTC. Translating gives CASSERAGVRAETQYF.